This entry is about one T cell receptor (beta chain). This CDR3 comprises 15 residues. Germline loops: CDR1 SGHRS, CDR2 YFSETQ. The V segment lost 5 bases and the J segment 1 base; nucleotides outside the gene matches: 7. This record comes from a study of neoadjuvant anti-PD-1 for oral cavity cancer. Study in general: Patients mostly received three to four biweekly nivolumab doses at 3 mg/kg before surgery.

Clones were read by immunoSEQ multiplex PCR, and TCRdb kept only the in-frame ones, dropping some. The sample lists 15,000 or so clones, over 65% occurring once. This sequence originates from a person aged 35 to 85 with oral cavity squamous cell carcinoma. J is TRBJ2-5 and V is TRBV5-1; 8 positions match TRBD1. The input for sequencing was PBMCs, taken before nivolumab (anti-PD-1) treatment. The CDR3 sequence is CASSSDRGPQETQYF. The CDR3 DNA follows: TGCGCCAGCAGTTCCGACAGGGGCCCCCAAGAGACCCAGTACTTC. The full variable domain, in which reference TRBV5-1 and TRBJ2-5 provide the parts outside the CDR3, is KAGVTQTPRYLIKTRGQQVTLSCSPISGHRSVSWYQQTPGQGLQFLFEYFSETQRNKGNFPGRFSGRQFSNSRSEMNVSTLELGDSALYLCASSSDRGPQETQYFGPGTRLLVL.